This T cell receptor beta chain was obtained from a study of blood T cells in healthy people across ages. General study points: PBMCs were not sorted, which prevented a conclusive comparison of naive versus antigen-experienced cells.

Trimming stripped 5 bases from V and 0 bases from J, with 5 bases between. The CDR3 has 14 amino acids. Healthy Caucasian individuals from Russia aged about 6 to 90 were enrolled as donors. Sample-barcoded 5' priming and a J-beta primer mix drove a second PCR of about 6 to 12 cycles. TCRdb itself ran the 5' RACE reads through MiXCR, one entry per CDR3 protein. The sample records 800,000 to 1,300,000 distinct CDR3 sequences, approximately 25% being singletons. This clonotype came up a few times. Antigen specificity is unknown. This sample also belongs to another study, concerning T cells of mothers and their children. That source notes: When the second PCR was run, its M1S primer added sample barcodes and 2-4 random nucleotides. Over 8.5 million reads per mother and roughly 3 million per child were obtained.

This receptor was taken from a girl aged 2-10 years in good health. The rearrangement joins TRBV12-3 or TRBV12-4 to TRBJ1-6; D uncertain. The specimen was blood. This chain's CDR3 is CASSNGSYNSPLHF. CDR3 nucleotides: TGTGCCAGCAGTAACGGCTCCTATAATTCACCCCTCCACTTT.